Following are 23 T cell receptor beta chains from one sample sequenced in a study of PD-1 blockade in classical Hodgkin lymphoma. Each and every patient relapsed after autologous stem cell transplantation, and patients got differing brentuximab vedotin exposure. Magnetic negative selection purified CD4+ T cells from thawed PBMCs. Here immunoSEQ multiplex PCR was the method, and the copy in TCRdb shows in-frame clones only, minus some. The data contain 17,000 or so clones, just under 85% of them singletons. Sequences were derived from CD4+ T cells from blood, sampled at baseline. Receptor source: a human donor with classical Hodgkin lymphoma.

This sequence joins TRBV21-1 and TRBJ1-6. TRBV21-1 is flagged as a pseudogene. This CDR3 has 16 amino acids. The CDR3 DNA reads TGTGCCAGCAGCACCCGAAACCCTTCCTATAATTCACCCCTCCACTTT. Protein: CASSTRNPSYNSPLHF.

The genes are TRBV5-8 and TRBJ2-7, with 9 bases lining up with TRBD1. Germline V gene lookup returns CDR1 SGHTS and CDR2 YDEGEE. This CDR3 has 16 residues. Trimming took 3 bases from V and 2 from J; bases not matched to a gene: 9. The chain's CDR3 is CASSSWGQGKAYEQYF. CDR3 nucleotide sequence: TGTGCCAGCAGCTCCTGGGGACAGGGAAAGGCCTACGAGCAGTACTTC.

The V gene is TRBV29-1, the J gene TRBJ1-2; perhaps TRBD1 as D (6 bases). V lost 3 bases to trimming and J lost 4 bases, with 15 bases between them. This CDR3 contains 14 residues. CDR1 is SQVTM, CDR2 ANQGSEA, per germline. The CDR3 sequence is CSVDVGHVGYGYTF. The CDR3 DNA sequence: TGCAGCGTTGATGTGGGACACGTCGGCTATGGCTACACCTTC.

The genes are TRBV6-5 and TRBJ1-2; 11 bases agree with TRBD1. Germline assignment: CDR1 MNHEY and CDR2 SVGAGI. CDR3 size: 16 residues. V dropped 1 base and J dropped 4; count of bases not matched to a gene: 5. The CDR3 DNA reads as TGTGCCAGCAGTTACTTACGGACAGGGGGCGGCTATGGCTACACCTTC. As protein: CASSYLRTGGGYGYTF.

The chain has TRBV7-9 and TRBJ1-6; TRBD1 aligns across 7 bases. Germline V CDR1 and CDR2: SEHNR, FQNEAQ (reference sequence). This CDR3 contains 17 residues. V lost 2 bases to trimming and J lost 1 base; unmatched junction nucleotides: 5. CDR3 loop: CASSLLGGRSYNSPLHF. CDR3 sequence (DNA): TGTGCCAGCAGCTTATTAGGGGGCCGATCCTATAATTCACCCCTCCACTTT.

This chain links TRBV6-1 with TRBJ1-1; 10 bases are shared with TRBD1. The germline V gene encodes CDR1 MNHNS and CDR2 SASEGT. V lost 3 bases to trimming and J lost 4 bases; unmatched junction nucleotides: 8. The CDR3 covers 16 residues. The CDR3 bases are TGTGCCAGCAGTGACCGCCGGGACAGGGGAAGCACTGAAGCTTTCTTT. This gives the protein CASSDRRDRGSTEAFF.

The chain recombines TRBV7-2 with TRBJ1-2, with no clear D. Germline CDR1 is SGHTA and CDR2 is FQGNSA. This CDR3 is built from 14 residues. Trimming stripped 2 bases from V and 1 base from J, with 8 bases between. The CDR3 here is CASSLPRHNYGYTF. The CDR3, as DNA: TGTGCCAGCAGCTTACCCCGACATAACTATGGCTACACCTTC.

This sequence joins TRBV6-1 and TRBJ1-4; D is unclear. Trimming took 7 bases from V and 0 from J, leaving 9 bases between them. The length of the CDR3 is 14 residues. Germline CDR1 MNHNS, CDR2 SASEGT. In DNA, the CDR3 is TGTGCCAGCAAGGAGACAACAACTAATGAAAAACTGTTTTTT. It encodes CASKETTTNEKLFF.

The chain recombines TRBV25-1 with TRBJ1-2; a possible D gene is TRBD1 (5 bases). Per germline, CDR1 MGHDK and CDR2 SYGVNS. CDR3 length: 13 amino acids. With 4 bases removed from V and 7 bases from J, the gap between germline ends came to 13 bases. The CDR3 region has the DNA TGTGCCAGCAGTGGGGACGTGCTCGGTGGCTACACCTTC. Encoded protein: CASSGDVLGGYTF.

V is TRBV7-2 and J is TRBJ2-7; possibly TRBD2 for D (5 bases). There are 14 residues in the CDR3. Germline V gene lookup returns CDR1 SGHTA and CDR2 FQGNSA. With 1 base removed from V and 1 base from J, the gap between germline ends came to 8 bases. The CDR3 is CASSLDPGSYEQYF. The DNA for the CDR3 is TGTGCCAGCAGCTTAGATCCGGGGTCCTACGAGCAGTACTTC.

This chain joins TRBV7-6 and TRBJ2-2, with TRBD2 identical over 13 bases. The CDR3 is made up of 16 amino acids. Germline CDR1 and CDR2: SGHVS and FNYEAQ. After removal of 5 bases from V and 5 bases from J, the junction contained 5 bases not matched to a gene. CDR3 sequence (DNA): TGTGCCAGCAGCACCGGACTAGCGGGAGTTACCGGGGAGCTGTTTTTT. Translated: CASSTGLAGVTGELFF.

This rearrangement joins TRBV9 to TRBJ1-2; the D gene is possibly TRBD1 (6 bases). The CDR3 length is 14 residues. The V gene lost 3 bases and the J gene lost 1 base, with 10 bases spanning the gap. The germline V gene encodes CDR1 SGDLS and CDR2 YYNGEE. Written as DNA, the CDR3 is TGTGCCAGCAGCGGTCAGGGGTATAACTATGGCTACACCTTC. Protein sequence: CASSGQGYNYGYTF.

The J gene is TRBJ1-5, the V gene TRBV18, with 8 bases matching TRBD1. The CDR3 covers 16 residues. CDR1 KGHSH and CDR2 LQKENI come from the germline V gene. V lost 4 bases, J lost 3 bases, and 8 bases stayed unmatched. This CDR3 reads CASSHAGTGSNQPQHF. The CDR3 coding sequence is TGTGCCAGCTCACACGCTGGGACAGGTTCCAATCAGCCCCAGCATTTT.

This chain links TRBV7-3 with TRBJ2-7; D is ambiguous. The CDR3 is made up of 13 amino acids. The V gene's germline CDR1 is SGHTA and CDR2 FQGTGA. V dropped 1 base and J dropped 6 bases, with 10 bases sitting between them. The CDR3 DNA is TGTGCCAGCAGCTTAAACGCACAAAGCGAGCAGTACTTC. Translated: CASSLNAQSEQYF.

V is TRBV18 and J is TRBJ2-1; D unresolved. V dropped 1 base and J dropped 8 bases, with 9 bases sitting between them. The length of the CDR3 is 13 residues. Germline V gene lookup returns CDR1 KGHSH and CDR2 LQKENI. DNA of the CDR3: TGTGCCAGCTCACCACAGCCAGAATATGAGCAGTTCTTC. This codes for CASSPQPEYEQFF.

This clone has more than one count but fewer than ten. The V call is TRBV6-6, the J call TRBJ1-5, with a tentative D call TRBD1 (6 bases). The germline CDR1 and CDR2 sequences are MNHNY and SVGAGI (reference sequence). The CDR3 has 14 residues. With 5 bases removed from V and 5 bases from J, the gap between germline ends came to 13 bases. The CDR3, as DNA: TGTGCCAGCAGTCAATACAGGGAGGATCAGCCCCAGCATTTT. It translates to CASSQYREDQPQHF.

The chain carries TRBV7-3 and TRBJ2-2; the D is unclear. CDR1 is SGHTA and CDR2 is FQGTGA in the germline V gene. Deletions cut 4 bases from V and 3 bases from J, with 12 bases between. The CDR3 is 15 residues long. The CDR3 DNA sequence: TGTGCCAGCAGCTCCGACGCACGGTACACCGGGGAGCTGTTTTTT. It translates to CASSSDARYTGELFF. The full variable domain, with the rest looked up from reference TRBV7-3 and TRBJ2-2, is GAGVSQTPSNKVTEKGKYVELRCDPISGHTALYWYRQSLGQGPEFLIYFQGTGAADDSGLPNDRFFAVRPEGSVSTLKIQRTERGDSAVYLCASSSDARYTGELFFGEGSRLTVL.

The chain recombines TRBV9 with TRBJ2-3; D is unclear. The CDR3 is 14 residues long. CDR1 and CDR2 from the germline V gene are SGDLS and YYNGEE. V lost 0 bases and J lost 3, with 8 bases in between. The CDR3 spells CASSVGFTTDTQYF. The CDR3 region has the DNA TGTGCCAGCAGCGTAGGGTTTACGACAGATACGCAGTATTTT.

The chain employs TRBV7-3 and TRBJ2-1, with D possibly matching TRBD1 (6 bases). The germline V gene encodes CDR1 SGHTA and CDR2 FQGTGA. This CDR3 contains 15 residues. Trimming pared 0 bases from V and 0 bases from J, leaving 6 bases between. CDR3 region: CASSLTGGSYNEQFF. CDR3 sequence (DNA): TGTGCCAGCAGCTTAACAGGGGGCTCCTACAATGAGCAGTTCTTC.

V gene TRBV28 combines with J gene TRBJ2-3; 11 positions match TRBD2. CDR3 length: 19 amino acids. The V gene end was trimmed by 4 bases and the J gene end by 0 bases; junction bases not matched to a gene: 12. CDR1 and CDR2 from the germline V gene are MDHEN and SYDVKM. The CDR3 DNA is TGTGCCAGCAGTTCACCCGGGGAAGCTAGCGGGGGGAGCACAGATACGCAGTATTTT. This codes for CASSSPGEASGGSTDTQYF.

This clone was detected only a few times. The gene calls are TRBV29-1 and TRBJ2-1; no reliable D call. Trimming shortened V by 5 bases and J by 8 bases, and 22 bases separated the two germline ends. Germline V gene data show CDR1 as SQVTM and CDR2 as ANQGSEA. The CDR3 consists of 15 residues. The CDR3 reads CSVPSLAPTVDEQFF. CDR3 coding DNA: TGCAGCGTTCCCTCGCTCGCCCCGACGGTCGATGAGCAGTTCTTC.

J is TRBJ2-7 and V is TRBV7-9; D could derive from TRBD1 or TRBD2 (5 bases each). In germline, CDR1 is SEHNR, CDR2 FQNEAQ (reference sequence). V was shortened by 5 bases and J by 0 bases, with 20 bases between the two germline ends. This CDR3 is built from 17 residues. The CDR3 DNA reads TGTGCCAGCAGCCAACCAGTCATGGGGGTGATCTCCTACGAGCAGTACTTC. The encoded protein is CASSQPVMGVISYEQYF.

The chain recombines TRBV9 with TRBJ1-2, with TRBD1 identical over 7 bases. The germline CDR1 and CDR2 sequences are SGDLS and YYNGEE. V was clipped by 0 bases and J by 9 bases; unmatched bases: 11. This CDR3 spans 15 amino acids. This chain's CDR3 is CASSVDGQDRRSYTF. The DNA for the CDR3 is TGTGCCAGCAGCGTAGACGGACAGGATCGCCGGAGCTACACCTTC.